This T cell receptor (beta chain) was identified in a study of blood T cell repertoires in COVID-19. Across the whole study: Spain, Italy and the United States supplied samples that represented acute and convalescent COVID-19. Sources were T cells, B-cell-depleted T cells, or PBMCs; the material itself was cDNA or gDNA.

This clone was recorded a few times. Original handling: Amplifying reference gene primers gave estimates of nucleated cell counts. TCRdb keeps only in-frame clones here, not all; method: immunoSEQ multiplex PCR. The DNA gave D and trimming, while V, J and clone size come from that table. This table holds tens of thousands of clones, 88% found once. Sequenced: peripheral blood. The receptor's source is a human donor with active COVID-19. The donor label of this sample is uncertain.

The chain's CDR3 is CASSFSRQSLSYGYTF. The CDR3 DNA reads TGTGCCAGCAGCTTTTCGCGGCAGAGTTTGAGCTATGGCTACACCTTC. The V call is TRBV11-2, the J call TRBJ1-2, with D uncertain. CDR3 length equals 16 residues. Germline values: CDR1 SGHAT, CDR2 FQNNGV. V lost 3 bases and J 4 bases, leaving 18 bases between the germline ends.